Below, 25 T cell receptor beta chains from the same sample are listed, as sequenced in a study of blood T cell repertoires in COVID-19. Measured with immunoSEQ multiplex PCR; TCRdb has only the in-frame clones, and not every one. This sample has about 190,000 clones; around 83% occur once, and the top ten carry under 30%. The sequencing sample was made of PBMCs or T cells enriched from blood (not recorded which). These receptors all come from a woman aged 40 to 50 in a cohort exposed to, infected with or recovered from COVID-19 (not recorded which).

This clone was seen once. The chain uses TRBV7-6 and TRBJ2-1; 7 bases match TRBD2. The ends lost 1 base at V and 1 base at J; junction bases unmatched: 4. From germline, CDR1 is SGHVS and CDR2 FNYEAQ. CDR3 length: 16 amino acids. CDR3 coding DNA: TGTGCCAGCAGCTTAGGGACCGGGAGGTCCTACAATGAGCAGTTCTTC. This codes for CASSLGTGRSYNEQFF.

The chain carries TRBV7-6 and TRBJ2-7; 7 bases agree with TRBD2. The CDR3 runs to 15 residues. V shed 0 bases and J 2 bases; nucleotides not matched to a gene: 4. Germline assignment: CDR1 SGHVS and CDR2 FNYEAQ. The CDR3 loop is CASSLAGDYPYEQYF. In DNA, the CDR3 is TGTGCCAGCAGCTTAGCCGGGGACTACCCCTACGAGCAGTACTTC. The full variable domain, rest sourced from reference TRBV7-6 and TRBJ2-7, is GAGVSQSPRYKVTKRGQDVALRCDPISGHVSLYWYRQALGQGPEFLTYFNYEAQQDKSGLPNDRFSAERPEGSISTLTIQRTEQRDSAMYRCASSLAGDYPYEQYFGPGTRLTVT.

The CDR3: CASSFGMGNEPQHF. The CDR3 nucleotides are TGTGCCAGCAGTTTCGGGATGGGGAATGAGCCCCAGCATTTT. This sequence joins TRBV6-2 or TRBV6-3 and TRBJ1-5; D not certain. CDR3 size: 14 residues. Germline loops: CDR1 MNHEY, CDR2 SVGEGT. V was clipped by 4 bases and J by 8 bases, with 15 bases between them.

V usage is TRBV7-2 and J usage is TRBJ2-7; possibly TRBD2 for D (5 bases). V was clipped by 2 bases and J by 7 bases, with 15 bases between them. Germline CDR1 reads SGHTA; CDR2 reads FQGNSA. The CDR3 consists of 14 residues. In DNA form, the CDR3 reads TGTGCCAGCAGCTTATTATCCGGGAAATCTGAGCAGTACTTC. Residues: CASSLLSGKSEQYF.

The sample holds a few counts of this clone. V usage is TRBV20-1 and J usage is TRBJ1-2; the D is unclear. The germline V and J ends were trimmed by 4 bases and 1 base, with 4 bases remaining between them. In germline, CDR1 is DFQATT, CDR2 SNEGSKA (reference sequence). The CDR3 runs 11 residues. CDR3 sequence: CSATYNYGYTF. For the CDR3, the DNA is TGCAGTGCTACCTATAACTATGGCTACACCTTC.

This clone was seen ten or more times. The chain uses TRBV9 and TRBJ2-7; TRBD2 matches 7 bases. The CDR3 sequence is 15 residues long. J gave up 7 bases and V 3 bases, and 13 bases lay outside the gene matches. The germline V gene encodes CDR1 SGDLS and CDR2 YYNGEE. CDR3 in DNA: TGTGCCAGCAGCGACCTTACGCGGGAGCATCCAGAGCAGTACTTC. Residues: CASSDLTREHPEQYF.

V is TRBV4-2 and J is TRBJ1-2, with D possibly matching TRBD1 (6 bases). The CDR3 loop spans 14 amino acids. Germline V gene lookup returns CDR1 LGHNA and CDR2 YNFKEQ. V lost 1 base and J 6 bases, leaving 12 bases between the germline ends. In DNA form, the CDR3 reads TGTGCCAGCAGCCAAGGCAGGGGACGGGATGGCTACACCTTC. Protein product: CASSQGRGRDGYTF.

The gene calls are TRBV7-6 and TRBJ2-5; TRBD2 matches at 10 bases. CDR3 length equals 18 residues. V shed 5 bases, J shed 4 bases, and the junction held 16 bases outside the gene matches. Germline V gene lookup returns CDR1 SGHVS and CDR2 FNYEAQ. CDR3 nucleotides: TGTGCCAGCAGCCACCGCATTAGAATAGCGGGGGGTCCAGAGACCCAGTACTTC. Encoded protein: CASSHRIRIAGGPETQYF.

The rearrangement links TRBV10-2 to TRBJ1-2; tentatively, D is TRBD1 (6 bases). The CDR3 is 17 amino acids. The germline gives CDR1 WSHSY, CDR2 SAAADI. Trimming shortened V by 0 bases and J by 11 bases, and 25 bases separated the two germline ends. DNA for the CDR3: TGCGCCAGCAGTGAGTCGACCAGGGGTCTGGGCGGCGGAAGGTACACCTTC. The encoded protein is CASSESTRGLGGGRYTF.

The genes are TRBV5-4 and TRBJ2-3; 9 bases are shared with TRBD2. The germline gives CDR1 SGHNT, CDR2 YYREEE (reference sequence). CDR3 length: 16 residues. Unmatched junction bases numbered 6, after V lost 0 bases and J lost 4 bases. The DNA of the CDR3 is TGTGCCAGCAGCTTGGTTAGCGGGAGTCTGGCAGATACGCAGTATTTT. Protein sequence: CASSLVSGSLADTQYF.

The chain employs TRBV6-2 or TRBV6-3 and TRBJ2-7; D may be TRBD1 (6 bases). The CDR3 spans 18 residues. Per the germline V gene, CDR1 is MNHEY and CDR2 is SVGEGT. V lost 2 bases to trimming and J lost 4 bases, with 24 bases between them. The CDR3 DNA follows: TGTGCCAGCAGTTACCCAGCGTCAAAAGTTCGACAGGCATACGAGCAGTACTTC. It specifies CASSYPASKVRQAYEQYF.

The gene calls are TRBV19 and TRBJ1-1; no clear D gene. Trimming removed 8 bases from V and 4 bases from J, with 14 bases in between. The CDR3 extends over 13 amino acids. Germline CDR1 is LNHDA and CDR2 is SQIVND (reference sequence). The CDR3 sequence is CASWTGRATEAFF. For the CDR3, the DNA is TGTGCCAGTTGGACCGGGAGGGCCACTGAAGCTTTCTTT.

V and J are TRBV11-2 and TRBJ1-1; 8 bases map to TRBD1. Looked up from germline, CDR1 is SGHAT and CDR2 is FQNNGV. The V gene end was trimmed by 3 bases and the J gene end by 3 bases; junction bases not matched to a gene: 9. This CDR3 contains 16 residues. The CDR3 nucleotides read TGTGCCAGCAGCTTCGGACAGGGCCTTAGGGACACTGAAGCTTTCTTT. Amino acid sequence: CASSFGQGLRDTEAFF.

This clone was picked up a small number of times. J is TRBJ2-1 and V is TRBV29-1; D is perhaps TRBD2 (7 bases). CDR1 and CDR2 from the germline V gene are SQVTM and ANQGSEA. The V and J ends lost 0 bases and 0 bases respectively, with 12 bases between them. The CDR3 extends over 16 amino acids. The CDR3 coding sequence is TGCAGCGTTGAAGATCCAGGGGAGGGCTCCTACAATGAGCAGTTCTTC. Protein: CSVEDPGEGSYNEQFF.

This chain joins TRBV2 and TRBJ2-5; the D gene is possibly TRBD1 (6 bases). V shed 5 bases and J shed 2 bases, with 12 bases lying between them. The CDR3 is 14 residues long. CDR1 SNHLY and CDR2 FYNNEI come from the germline V gene. The DNA of the CDR3 is TGTGCCAGCAGTACAGGGAATCCGCAAGAGACCCAGTACTTC. Amino acid sequence: CASSTGNPQETQYF.

This sequence joins TRBV5-1 and TRBJ1-6; no reliable D call. The germline gives CDR1 SGHRS, CDR2 YFSETQ. The CDR3 runs 15 residues. Trimming shortened V by 4 bases and J by 0 bases, and 8 bases separated the two germline ends. The DNA of the CDR3 is TGCGCCAGCAGCCCGCGGAGCTCCTATAATTCACCCCTCCACTTT. This sequence encodes CASSPRSSYNSPLHF.

The J gene is TRBJ1-1, the V gene TRBV19; D gene ambiguous. The CDR3 is made up of 13 amino acids. Germline lookup yields CDR1 LNHDA and CDR2 SQIVND (reference sequence). V lost 2 bases, J lost 3 bases, and 7 bases lay in between. CDR3 in DNA: TGTGCCAGTAGTATATCCCGGGACACTGAAGCTTTCTTT. This translates into CASSISRDTEAFF.

V is TRBV28 and J is TRBJ1-4, with a tentative D call TRBD1 (5 bases). V lost 6 bases and J lost 1, with 15 bases in between. CDR1 and CDR2 from the germline V gene are MDHEN and SYDVKM. The CDR3 covers 16 residues. CDR3 nucleotides: TGTGCCAGCAGCTCGCCCTCCGGGGGAACTAATGAAAAACTGTTTTTT. Protein product: CASSSPSGGTNEKLFF.

The chain couples TRBV27 to TRBJ1-2, with 9 positions matching TRBD1. This CDR3 spans 15 amino acids. Germline CDR1 reads MNHEY; CDR2 reads SMNVEV (reference sequence). V lost 6 bases, J lost 4 bases, and 9 bases stayed unmatched. As DNA, the CDR3 is TGTGCCAGCAGCACTACCATGACAGGGGGCTATGGCTACACCTTC. Residues: CASSTTMTGGYGYTF.

A few counts support this clone. V gene TRBV11-3 combines with J gene TRBJ2-1, with D perhaps TRBD2 (6 bases). The germline V gene has CDR1 SGHNT and CDR2 YENEEA. The length of the CDR3 is 17 residues. V lost 5 bases to trimming and J lost 6 bases, with 23 bases between them. The CDR3 sequence: CASSPIRGGIRPNEQFF. In DNA form, the CDR3 reads TGTGCCAGCAGCCCCATAAGAGGCGGGATTCGGCCCAATGAGCAGTTCTTC.

The V and J genes are TRBV28 and TRBJ1-2; 7 nucleotides align to TRBD1. The V gene's germline CDR1 is MDHEN and CDR2 SYDVKM. This CDR3 comprises 14 residues. With 4 bases clipped from V and 1 base from J, the junction kept 3 bases outside the gene matches. Written as DNA, the CDR3 is TGTGCCAGCAGTTCCGGACAGGTTAACTATGGCTACACCTTC. This gives the protein CASSSGQVNYGYTF.

The chain recombines TRBV11-3 with TRBJ2-3, with TRBD1 as a possible D gene (6 bases). Germline V CDR1 and CDR2: SGHNT, YENEEA. Trimming removed 5 bases from V and 6 bases from J, with 18 bases in between. This CDR3 has 15 residues. In DNA form, the CDR3 reads TGTGCCAGCAGCCCAACGTCAGGGGCGGTGGATACGCAGTATTTT. This translates into CASSPTSGAVDTQYF.

The chain has TRBV5-1 and TRBJ1-4; D perhaps matches TRBD1 (5 bases). V was pared by 2 bases and J by 7 bases, with 9 bases between. The CDR3 extends over 13 amino acids. The germline CDR1 and CDR2 sequences are SGHRS and YFSETQ. The CDR3 DNA is TGCGCCAGCAGCTTTAGGCAGGGTGAAAAACTGTTTTTT. Translation gives CASSFRQGEKLFF.

This clone was recorded a few times. The chain employs TRBV5-1 and TRBJ2-7; D not resolved. This CDR3 is built from 13 residues. Germline assignment: CDR1 SGHRS and CDR2 YFSETQ. V shed 0 bases and J shed 7 bases, with 11 bases lying between them. CDR3 sequence (DNA): TGCGCCAGCAGCTTGGAAACCGGGTATGAGCAGTACTTC. The encoded protein is CASSLETGYEQYF.

The chain joins TRBV12-3 or TRBV12-4 to TRBJ1-3; D call uncertain. Trimming cost V 3 bases and J 4 bases, with 7 bases left between them. The CDR3 spans 13 residues. The CDR3 DNA reads TGTGCCAGCAGTTTTTCGGAGGGAAACACCATATATTTT. Encoded protein: CASSFSEGNTIYF.